Listed here are 5 T cell receptor beta chains from one sample, sequenced in a study of T-cell memory formation after mild COVID-19. TCRdb reprocessed the 5' RACE reads via MiXCR and lists one record per CDR3 protein. The sample lists roughly 200,000 distinct CDR3 sequences, approximately 16% occurring once. Sequenced material: PBMCs or a T cell subset sorted from them (not recorded which). These receptors all stem from an adult woman who had mild COVID-19 (a few samples of this study predate the infection). Cell type and time point are not known.

This clonotype has just a few counts. Its ends do not fully match the called genes, so a read error is possible. The chain recombines TRBV4-1 with TRBJ1-2; D remains ambiguous. CDR3 length: 11 amino acids. Germline V gives CDR1 MGHRA, CDR2 YSYEKL. CDR3 nucleotide sequence: TGTGCCAGCAGCCAAGCGGGCGGCTACACCTTC. Translating it yields CASSQAGGYTF.

In this sample, this clonotype turned up a few times. The rearrangement uses TRBV10-3 and TRBJ1-1; D unclear. Germline-derived CDR1 and CDR2 are ENHRY and SYGVKD. With 3 bases removed from V and 0 bases from J, the gap between germline ends came to 8 bases. This CDR3 region has 14 residues. This chain's CDR3 is CAISEEGLNTEAFF. The CDR3 bases are TGTGCCATCAGTGAAGAAGGGCTGAACACTGAAGCTTTCTTT.

The rearrangement links TRBV3-1 to TRBJ2-3; TRBD2 matches 10 bases. After removal of 0 bases from V and 8 bases from J, the junction contained 11 bases not matched to a gene. Germline CDR1 reads LGHDT; CDR2 reads YNNKEL (reference sequence). This CDR3 spans 17 amino acids. The CDR3 DNA is TGTGCCAGCAGCCAAGATTTTGTACTAGCGGGGAGGATTACGCAGTATTTT. Its protein product is CASSQDFVLAGRITQYF.

This chain joins TRBV11-3 and TRBJ2-1, with 8 bases fitting TRBD2. V trimming: 4 bases; J trimming: 10 bases; junction bases outside the gene matches: 12. The CDR3 is made up of 15 amino acids. In germline, CDR1 is SGHNT, CDR2 YENEEA. The CDR3 region has the DNA TGTGCCAGCAGCTCGTCCGGGACTAGTCGGAGCGAGCAGTTCTTC. Its protein is CASSSSGTSRSEQFF.

The chain links TRBV12-3 or TRBV12-4 to TRBJ2-7; the match to TRBD1 covers 10 bases. Trimming at V came to 5 bases and at J to 1 base, leaving 8 bases not matched to a gene. The CDR3 totals 16 residues. The chain's CDR3 is CASSLGTGVRSYEQYF. The CDR3 DNA is TGTGCCAGCAGTCTAGGGACAGGGGTGAGGTCCTACGAGCAGTACTTC.